The 24 T cell receptor beta chains below come from one sample, sequenced in a study of blood T cell repertoires in COVID-19. Assay: immunoSEQ multiplex PCR; the TCRdb copy retains only in-frame clones and omits some. The profile shows about 270,000 clones, about 87% of them singletons. The sample taken for sequencing was PBMCs or T cells enriched from blood (not recorded which). These receptors were taken from a woman between 50 and 59 years old who had recovered from COVID-19.

V is TRBV19 and J is TRBJ1-5; D is undetermined. Germline V gene sequence: CDR1 LNHDA, CDR2 SQIVND (reference sequence). V was shortened by 2 bases and J by 6 bases, with 20 bases between the two germline ends. The CDR3 sequence is 17 residues long. Here the CDR3 DNA reads TGTGCCAGTAGTATACCCCCCGTACGGGTTCCAATTCAGCCCCAGCATTTT. Protein: CASSIPPVRVPIQPQHF.

CDR3 loop: CASSATGTGGYEQYF. The CDR3 bases are TGTGCCAGCAGTGCAACCGGGACAGGGGGATACGAGCAGTACTTC. The gene calls are TRBV28 and TRBJ2-7, with TRBD1 matching over 11 bases. There are 15 residues in the CDR3. The germline V gene encodes CDR1 MDHEN and CDR2 SYDVKM. The junction had 7 bases not matched to a gene; V was cut back by 5 bases and J by 4 bases. The whole variable domain, remainder taken from reference TRBV28 and TRBJ2-7, is DVKVTQSSRYLVKRTGEKVFLECVQDMDHENMFWYRQDPGLGLRLIYFSYDVKMKEKGDIPEGYSVSREKKERFSLILESASTNQTSMYLCASSATGTGGYEQYFGPGTRLTVT.

This chain joins TRBV7-2 and TRBJ1-5; TRBD1 matches 9 bases. After removal of 2 bases from V and 2 bases from J, the junction contained 4 bases not matched to a gene. The CDR3 consists of 16 residues. Germline loops: CDR1 SGHTA, CDR2 FQGNSA. The CDR3 coding sequence is TGTGCCAGCAGCTTAATGGGACAGGGTGGCAATCAGCCCCAGCATTTT. It encodes CASSLMGQGGNQPQHF.

V is TRBV21-1 and J is TRBJ2-7; TRBD2, the table's D call, lacks a check against the DNA. TRBV21-1 is termed a pseudogene. This CDR3 region has 15 residues. CDR3 region: CASSKMASDSYEQYF. DNA for the CDR3: TGTGCCAGCAGCAAAATGGCTAGCGACTCCTACGAGCAGTACTTC.

V usage is TRBV6-2 or TRBV6-3 and J usage is TRBJ1-5; D is undetermined. Trimming stripped 2 bases from V and 4 bases from J, with 12 bases between. This CDR3 is 15 amino acids long. The germline V gene has CDR1 MNHEY and CDR2 SVGEGT. CDR3 nucleotides: TGTGCCAGCAGTTACGAGTCGGGGAGGAATCAGCCCCAGCATTTT. This gives the protein CASSYESGRNQPQHF.

The rearrangement uses TRBV29-1 and TRBJ1-2; D is unclear. The germline CDR1 and CDR2 sequences are SQVTM and ANQGSEA. There are 15 residues in the CDR3. Between the trimmed V and J ends, which lost 7 bases and 8 bases, there was a span of 26 bases. The CDR3 DNA follows: TGCAGCGCCCCGGGCAGCGGATCCTGGGCGCAAGGCTACACCTTC. This encodes CSAPGSGSWAQGYTF.

The count of this clone is one. This chain connects TRBV9 to TRBJ1-2; TRBD1 matches 8 bases. Germline values: CDR1 SGDLS, CDR2 YYNGEE. The CDR3 consists of 14 residues. Trimming took 4 bases from V and 7 from J; bases not matched to a gene: 9. The CDR3 here is CASSPTGQGGGYTF. In DNA form, the CDR3 reads TGTGCCAGCAGCCCCACCGGACAGGGAGGTGGCTACACCTTC. The full variable domain, completed using reference TRBV9 and TRBJ1-2, is DSGVTQTPKHLITATGQRVTLRCSPRSGDLSVYWYQQSLDQGLQFLIQYYNGEERAKGNILERFSAQQFPDLHSELNLSSLELGDSALYFCASSPTGQGGGYTFGSGTRLTVV.

The chain has TRBV19 and TRBJ2-7; D call uncertain. Trimming removed 5 bases from V and 4 bases from J, with 18 bases in between. CDR3 length: 15 amino acids. Per the germline V gene, CDR1 is LNHDA and CDR2 is SQIVND (reference sequence). Written as DNA, the CDR3 is TGTGCCAGTAGTCCGGAGCCTGGTAGGTCTTACGAGCAGTACTTC. Protein product: CASSPEPGRSYEQYF.

The chain combines TRBV2 with TRBJ1-2; 10 nucleotides match TRBD1. V lost 6 bases and J lost 1; bases outside the gene matches: 14. The CDR3 is made up of 18 amino acids. Per germline, CDR1 SNHLY and CDR2 FYNNEI. The CDR3 protein is CASRSPRDRGPGNYGYTF. DNA for the CDR3: TGTGCCAGCAGATCTCCGCGGGACAGGGGTCCCGGTAACTATGGCTACACCTTC.

V and J are TRBV18 and TRBJ2-7; 8 positions agree with TRBD1. The CDR3 runs 13 residues. The junction had 4 bases not matched to a gene; V was cut back by 3 bases and J by 6 bases. The V gene's germline CDR1 is KGHSH and CDR2 LQKENI. CDR3 coding DNA: TGTGCCAGCTCACCCGGACAGGGCACCGAGCAGTACTTC. Translating gives CASSPGQGTEQYF.

This rearrangement joins TRBV7-2 to TRBJ1-5, with TRBD1 as a possible D gene (6 bases). V lost 3 bases and J lost 3, with 12 bases in between. Germline CDR1 and CDR2: SGHTA and FQGNSA. The CDR3 covers 15 residues. The CDR3 DNA is TGTGCCAGCAGCTTTCGCAGGGGTGACAATCAGCCCCAGCATTTT. It encodes CASSFRRGDNQPQHF.

This rearrangement joins TRBV19 to TRBJ2-1; 10 nucleotides line up with TRBD1. This CDR3 has 15 residues. The germline CDR1 and CDR2 sequences are LNHDA and SQIVND (reference sequence). Trimming cost V 1 base and J 3 bases; bases outside gene matches: 0. The CDR3 sequence is CASSIGTGGYNEQFF. The CDR3 region has the DNA TGTGCCAGTAGTATAGGGACAGGGGGCTACAATGAGCAGTTCTTC.

The chain employs TRBV4-3 and TRBJ1-3, with D uncertain. The CDR3 loop spans 14 amino acids. CDR1 LGHNA and CDR2 YSLEER come from the germline V gene. V was pared by 1 base and J by 3 bases, with 7 bases between. CDR3 nucleotide sequence: TGCGCCAGCAGCCAAGGCAGACTTGGAAACACCATATATTTT. It yields the protein CASSQGRLGNTIYF.

The chain is built from TRBV14 and TRBJ2-1; no firm D call. Trimming pared 2 bases from V and 9 bases from J, leaving 11 bases between. CDR3 size: 13 residues. Germline V gives CDR1 SGHDN, CDR2 FVKESK. The CDR3 DNA follows: TGTGCCAGCAGCCAAATGGCATTTTTTGAGCAGTTCTTC. Its protein is CASSQMAFFEQFF. Full variable domain (missing parts from reference TRBV14 and TRBJ2-1): EAGVTQFPSHSVIEKGQTVTLRCDPISGHDNLYWYRRVMGKEIKFLLHFVKESKQDESGMPNNRFLAERTGGTYSTLKVQPAELEDSGVYFCASSQMAFFEQFFGPGTRLTVL.

The chain carries TRBV15 and TRBJ2-7; D call uncertain. The CDR3 runs to 13 residues. With 0 bases removed from V and 5 bases from J, the gap between germline ends came to 8 bases. Germline assignment: CDR1 LNHNV and CDR2 YYDKDF (reference sequence). The CDR3 here is CATSRDTEHEQYF. In DNA, the CDR3 is TGTGCCACCAGCAGAGATACGGAGCACGAGCAGTACTTC.

The chain joins TRBV19 to TRBJ2-1; 15 bases are a match to TRBD2. Trimming at V came to 7 bases and at J to 5 bases, leaving 6 bases not matched to a gene. CDR1 is LNHDA, CDR2 SQIVND, per germline (reference sequence). The CDR3 runs 16 residues. The CDR3 here is CASTTGTSGRNNEQFF. CDR3 bases: TGTGCCAGTACCACCGGGACTAGCGGGAGGAACAATGAGCAGTTCTTC. Based on the CDR3 plus reference TRBV19 and TRBJ2-1, the full variable domain is DGGITQSPKYLFRKEGQNVTLSCEQNLNHDAMYWYRQDPGQGLRLIYYSQIVNDFQKGDIAEGYSVSREKKESFPLTVTSAQKNPTAFYLCASTTGTSGRNNEQFFGPGTRLTVL.

This chain joins TRBV3-1 (or the pseudogene TRBV3-2) and TRBJ2-2, with 8 bases identical to TRBD1. Germline V gene sequence: CDR1 LGHDT, CDR2 YNNKEL (reference sequence). V lost 3 bases and J lost 8; bases outside the gene matches: 8. There are 15 residues in the CDR3. Here the CDR3 reads CASSQDPRGLGELFF. CDR3 bases: TGTGCCAGCAGCCAGGATCCCAGGGGGCTAGGGGAGCTGTTTTTT.

The V gene is TRBV28, the J gene TRBJ1-3; D might be TRBD1 (5 bases). CDR1 is MDHEN and CDR2 is SYDVKM in the germline V gene. The CDR3 has 17 amino acids. V lost 2 bases and J lost 0, with 14 bases in between. The CDR3 DNA reads TGTGCCAGCAGTTTAATAGGCAAGGGGTCCTCTGGAAACACCATATATTTT. Its translation: CASSLIGKGSSGNTIYF.

The V gene is TRBV5-1, the J gene TRBJ1-2; D uncertain. CDR1 and CDR2 from the germline V gene are SGHRS and YFSETQ. The CDR3 consists of 16 residues. Trimming took 6 bases from V and 0 from J, leaving 18 bases between them. CDR3 loop: CASTSKSTGANYGYTF. DNA of the CDR3: TGCGCCAGCACCTCGAAGTCGACGGGAGCTAACTATGGCTACACCTTC.

The rearrangement links TRBV7-8 to TRBJ2-2; 12 nucleotides agree with TRBD1. Trimming took 7 bases from V and 3 from J; bases not matched to a gene: 18. The length of the CDR3 is 20 residues. The germline CDR1 and CDR2 sequences are SGHVS and FQNEAQ. In nucleotides, the CDR3 is TGTGCCAGCACCCATCCGTCGGGACAGGGGGCTTCGATGTACACCGGGGAGCTGTTTTTT. Translating gives CASTHPSGQGASMYTGELFF. The full variable domain, completed using reference TRBV7-8 and TRBJ2-2, is GAGVSQSPRYKVAKRGQDVALRCDPISGHVSLFWYQQALGQGPEFLTYFQNEAQLDKSGLPSDRFFAERPEGSVSTLKIQRTQQEDSAVYLCASTHPSGQGASMYTGELFFGEGSRLTVL.

CDR3 protein: CASRQNRDSQETQYF. As DNA, the CDR3 is TGTGCCAGCAGACAAAACCGGGACAGTCAAGAGACCCAGTACTTC. V is TRBV6-5 and J is TRBJ2-5, with TRBD1 identical over 7 bases. Germline CDR1 is MNHEY and CDR2 is SVGAGI. V lost 6 bases, J lost 2 bases, and 9 bases stayed unmatched. CDR3 length: 15 amino acids.

This clone was recorded once. The chain carries TRBV4-1 and TRBJ2-1; 10 bases fit TRBD1. Germline CDR1 is MGHRA and CDR2 is YSYEKL. This CDR3 comprises 16 residues. V lost 1 base and J lost 9; bases outside the gene matches: 9. The CDR3 sequence: CASSQGDRGFVGEQFF. In DNA, the CDR3 is TGCGCCAGCAGCCAAGGGGACAGGGGTTTTGTTGGTGAGCAGTTCTTC.

This chain connects TRBV27 to TRBJ1-4; TRBD1 is a possible D gene (5 bases). CDR1 and CDR2 from the germline V gene are MNHEY and SMNVEV (reference sequence). The CDR3 consists of 15 residues. The V end lost 1 base, the J end lost 1 base, and 7 bases lay between the germline ends. The CDR3 nucleotides are TGTGCCAGCAGTTTATTGGGGGGAACTAATGAAAAACTGTTTTTT. It codes for CASSLLGGTNEKLFF.

This clone was counted between two and nine times. The chain employs TRBV11-3 and TRBJ1-5, with TRBD1 as a possible D gene (5 bases). Germline V gene data show CDR1 as SGHNT and CDR2 as YENEEA. Trimming removed 7 bases at V and 0 bases at J, with 19 bases between. The CDR3 length is 17 residues. CDR3 DNA: TGTGCCAGCAACCTACCGGGGGAGGAATATAGCAATCAGCCCCAGCATTTT. The encoded protein is CASNLPGEEYSNQPQHF.